The 20 T cell receptor beta chains below all came from one sample that was sequenced in a study of cytomegalovirus exposure and HLA in healthy donors. Primers included in the PCR were 60 Vbeta and 13 Jbeta primers. Generated by immunoSEQ multiplex PCR, the TCRdb table keeps only in-frame clones and is missing some. The data hold about 180,000 clones, with 77% observed a single time. Material: PBMCs. The receptors come from a man in his late teens or twenties in good health and CMV-seronegative.

The chain combines TRBV9 with TRBJ2-7, with a weak D call TRBD2 (6 bases). CDR3 length: 14 residues. Germline V gives CDR1 SGDLS, CDR2 YYNGEE. Trimming shortened V by 8 bases and J by 3 bases, and 18 bases separated the two germline ends. In DNA form, the CDR3 reads TGTGCCAGATCAAGATCGGAGGGGAACTACGAGCAGTACTTC. Translation: CARSRSEGNYEQYF.

The chain couples TRBV7-6 to TRBJ2-5, with TRBD2 matching over 10 bases. Per germline, CDR1 SGHVS and CDR2 FNYEAQ. Trimming took 0 bases from V and 2 from J; bases not matched to a gene: 9. CDR3 size: 18 residues. CDR3 bases: TGTGCCAGCAGCTTAGCGGCGACCCTAGCGGGGGCACAAGAGACCCAGTACTTC. Translated: CASSLAATLAGAQETQYF.

V usage is TRBV19 and J usage is TRBJ1-5; TRBD1 might be the D (6 bases). With 4 bases removed from V and 0 bases from J, the gap between germline ends came to 19 bases. Germline-derived CDR1 and CDR2 are LNHDA and SQIVND (reference sequence). This CDR3 has 18 amino acids. The CDR3 loop reads CASSRGGVFLNSNQPQHF. CDR3 in DNA: TGTGCCAGTAGTAGAGGGGGGGTTTTTCTCAATAGCAATCAGCCCCAGCATTTT. Full variable domain (outside the CDR3, taken from reference TRBV19 and TRBJ1-5): DGGITQSPKYLFRKEGQNVTLSCEQNLNHDAMYWYRQDPGQGLRLIYYSQIVNDFQKGDIAEGYSVSREKKESFPLTVTSAQKNPTAFYLCASSRGGVFLNSNQPQHFGDGTRLSIL.

On this clone itself: The CDR3 does not close with the conserved phenylalanine or tryptophan, likely indicating a read error. It is unclear where the CDR3 begins or ends on the DNA, so no DNA is shown, and the CDR3 is as TCRdb lists it. The chain combines TRBV6-6 with TRBJ1-1; the tabulated D call, TRBD1, remains unverified against the DNA. Both ends counted, the CDR3 spans 13 residues. The germline V gene encodes CDR1 MNHNY and CDR2 SVGAGI (reference sequence). CDR3 protein: CASSYGQICVFCR.

CDR3 residues: CSVEERGVNEQFF. CDR3 nucleotide sequence: TGCAGCGTTGAGGAGCGGGGCGTCAATGAGCAGTTCTTC. The chain couples TRBV29-1 to TRBJ2-1; 7 bases match TRBD2. This CDR3 region has 13 residues. Per the germline V gene, CDR1 is SQVTM and CDR2 is ANQGSEA. V was pared by 3 bases and J by 6 bases, with 5 bases of the junction left unmatched.

The chain couples TRBV6-5 to TRBJ2-1, with 8 bases matching TRBD2. This CDR3 is built from 14 residues. Germline values: CDR1 MNHEY, CDR2 SVGAGI. V shed 6 bases, J shed 4 bases, and the junction held 5 bases outside the gene matches. The CDR3 nucleotides are TGTGCCAGCAGATTCGGCGGGGGGTACAATGAGCAGTTCTTC. It codes for CASRFGGGYNEQFF.

V and J are TRBV30 and TRBJ2-1, with a tentative D call TRBD2 (6 bases). This CDR3 comprises 14 residues. Germline V gives CDR1 GTSNPN, CDR2 SVGIG (reference sequence). V lost 4 bases, J lost 8 bases, and 18 bases lay in between. The DNA for the CDR3 is TGTGCCTGGAAGGCGCGTTCTGTAGCGGATGAGCAGTTCTTC. It yields the protein CAWKARSVADEQFF.

The chain carries TRBV6-5 and TRBJ2-3; TRBD1 aligns across 7 bases. This CDR3 has 14 amino acids. The V gene end was trimmed by 6 bases and the J gene end by 6 bases; junction bases not matched to a gene: 9. Germline V CDR1 and CDR2: MNHEY, SVGAGI. The CDR3 nucleotides read TGTGCCAGCAGACGGGAAGGACAGGTGGATACGCAGTATTTT. Its translation: CASRREGQVDTQYF.

Concerning this clone itself: The same CDR3 also results from other DNA sequences found in this sample. V gene TRBV18 combines with J gene TRBJ1-5; D ambiguous. This CDR3 is built from 14 residues. Germline CDR1 is KGHSH and CDR2 is LQKENI. Trimming removed 1 base from V and 2 bases from J, with 6 bases in between. CDR3 loop: CASSPRTGNQPQHF. The CDR3 DNA is TGTGCCAGCTCACCACGAACAGGCAATCAGCCCCAGCATTTT.

The rearrangement uses TRBV5-4 and TRBJ2-1; 7 nucleotides line up with TRBD2. The germline CDR1 and CDR2 sequences are SGHNT and YYREEE (reference sequence). The CDR3 is 17 residues long. Trimming at V came to 4 bases and at J to 0 bases, leaving 10 bases not matched to a gene. CDR3: CASSPGGLGGSYNEQFF. The DNA of the CDR3 is TGTGCCAGCAGCCCCGGAGGACTAGGCGGCTCCTACAATGAGCAGTTCTTC.

The rearrangement links TRBV6-6 to TRBJ2-3, with 7 bases aligning to TRBD1. The CDR3 extends over 15 amino acids. Germline V gene data show CDR1 as MNHNY and CDR2 as SVGAGI (reference sequence). With 6 bases clipped from V and 0 bases from J, the junction kept 6 bases outside the gene matches. This CDR3 is CASSTGASSTDTQYF. Written as DNA, the CDR3 is TGTGCCAGCAGCACAGGGGCCTCTAGCACAGATACGCAGTATTTT.

The CDR3 here is CASSQGQGSYNEQFF. The CDR3 nucleotides are TGTGCCAGCAGCCAGGGACAGGGCTCCTACAATGAGCAGTTCTTC. The V call is TRBV5-4, the J call TRBJ2-1; TRBD1 matches 9 bases. CDR1 and CDR2 from the germline V gene are SGHNT and YYREEE (reference sequence). The CDR3 is 15 amino acids. J was trimmed by 0 bases and V by 4 bases; bases with no gene match: 2.

The V call is TRBV5-1, the J call TRBJ2-7, with TRBD1 matching over 11 bases. J was trimmed by 4 bases and V by 4 bases; bases with no gene match: 4. CDR3 length equals 14 residues. Germline V gene sequence: CDR1 SGHRS, CDR2 YFSETQ. This CDR3 is CASSARDRGYEQYF. In DNA, the CDR3 is TGCGCCAGCAGCGCCCGGGACAGGGGGTACGAGCAGTACTTC.

The chain has TRBV4-3 and TRBJ1-3; a possible D gene is TRBD1 (6 bases). V dropped 4 bases and J dropped 0 bases, with 16 bases sitting between them. This CDR3 spans 17 amino acids. Germline CDR1 reads LGHNA; CDR2 reads YSLEER. This CDR3 reads CASSRATQGPSGNTIYF. In DNA form, the CDR3 reads TGCGCCAGCAGCCGAGCTACACAGGGACCCTCTGGAAACACCATATATTTT.

This clone occurred a few times. The chain recombines TRBV11-2 with TRBJ2-5, with a tentative D call TRBD1 (5 bases). The CDR3 extends over 15 amino acids. V dropped 0 bases and J dropped 7 bases, with 15 bases sitting between them. Germline-derived CDR1 and CDR2 are SGHAT and FQNNGV. CDR3 in amino acids: CASSLEVGQDWTQYF. In DNA, the CDR3 is TGTGCCAGCAGCTTAGAGGTGGGGCAAGATTGGACCCAGTACTTC.

The chain couples TRBV7-3 to TRBJ1-3, with D maybe TRBD1 (5 bases). Per germline, CDR1 SGHTA and CDR2 FQGTGA. This CDR3 is built from 14 residues. Trimming stripped 5 bases from V and 0 bases from J, with 8 bases between. This CDR3 is CASSEDSSGNTIYF. CDR3 DNA: TGTGCCAGCAGCGAAGACAGCTCTGGAAACACCATATATTTT.

This chain uses TRBV30 with TRBJ1-1; 12 bases align to TRBD1. The CDR3 length is 14 residues. The V and J ends lost 0 bases and 7 bases, in that order; junction bases with no gene match: 3. Germline CDR1 reads GTSNPN; CDR2 reads SVGIG (reference sequence). The CDR3 DNA reads TGTGCCTGGAGTGTGGGACAGGGGGCTTTTGAAGCTTTCTTT. Its translation: CAWSVGQGAFEAFF.

This clone was observed a few times. The V and J genes are TRBV11-2 and TRBJ1-2; 7 bases align to TRBD1. With 3 bases clipped from V and 8 bases from J, the junction kept 6 bases outside the gene matches. The CDR3 is 13 amino acids. Germline CDR1 is SGHAT and CDR2 is FQNNGV. The CDR3 nucleotides are TGTGCCAGCAGCTTCGACAGGGCGGGAGGCTACACCTTC. Translation gives CASSFDRAGGYTF.

V is TRBV27 and J is TRBJ1-5; 8 bases line up with TRBD1. V lost 5 bases to trimming and J lost 5 bases; unmatched junction nucleotides: 23. The CDR3 consists of 20 residues. Germline V gives CDR1 MNHEY, CDR2 SMNVEV (reference sequence). CDR3 nucleotides: TGTGCCAGCAGTCTACCCCCTCCCAACCCTGGGACAGGACGAGATCAGCCCCAGCATTTT. Its translation is CASSLPPPNPGTGRDQPQHF.

The CDR3 loop reads CASSEGDTTEQYF. The CDR3 bases are TGTGCCAGCAGCGAGGGGGACACGACCGAGCAGTACTTC. The rearrangement links TRBV9 to TRBJ2-7; possibly TRBD1 for D (6 bases). The V gene's germline CDR1 is SGDLS and CDR2 YYNGEE. The germline V and J ends were trimmed by 3 bases and 6 bases, with 13 bases remaining between them. The CDR3 sequence is 13 residues long.